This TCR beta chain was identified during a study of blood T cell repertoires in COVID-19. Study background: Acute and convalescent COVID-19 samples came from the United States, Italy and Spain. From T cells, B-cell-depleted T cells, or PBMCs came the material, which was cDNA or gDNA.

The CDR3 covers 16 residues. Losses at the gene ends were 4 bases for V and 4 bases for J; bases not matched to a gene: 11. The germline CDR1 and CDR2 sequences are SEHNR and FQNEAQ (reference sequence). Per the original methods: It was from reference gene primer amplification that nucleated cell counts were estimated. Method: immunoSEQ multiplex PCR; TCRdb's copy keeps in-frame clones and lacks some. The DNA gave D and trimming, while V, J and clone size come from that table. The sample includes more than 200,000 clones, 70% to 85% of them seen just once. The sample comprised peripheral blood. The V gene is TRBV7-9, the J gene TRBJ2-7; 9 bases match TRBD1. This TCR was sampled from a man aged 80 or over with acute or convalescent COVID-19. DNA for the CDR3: TGTGCCAGCAGCTCGGACCGGACAGGGGATGTGTACGAGCAGTACTTC. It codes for CASSSDRTGDVYEQYF. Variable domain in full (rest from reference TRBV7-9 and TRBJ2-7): DTGVSQNPRHKITKRGQNVTFRCDPISEHNRLYWYRQTLGQGPEFLTYFQNEAQLEKSRLLSDRFSAERPKGSFSTLEIQRTEQGDSAMYLCASSSDRTGDVYEQYFGPGTRLTVT.